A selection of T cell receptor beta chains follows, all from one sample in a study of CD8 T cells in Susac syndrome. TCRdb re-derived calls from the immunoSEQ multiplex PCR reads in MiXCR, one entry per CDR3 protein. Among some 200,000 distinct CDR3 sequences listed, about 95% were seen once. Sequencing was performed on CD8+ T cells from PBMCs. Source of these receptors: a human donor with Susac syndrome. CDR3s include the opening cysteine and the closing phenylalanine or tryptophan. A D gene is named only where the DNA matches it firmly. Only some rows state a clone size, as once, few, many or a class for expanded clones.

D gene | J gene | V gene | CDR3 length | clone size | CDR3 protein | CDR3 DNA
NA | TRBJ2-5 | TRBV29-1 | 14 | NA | CSVVVRGHQETQYF | TGCAGCGTTGTCGTCAGGGGTCACCAAGAGACCCAGTACTTC
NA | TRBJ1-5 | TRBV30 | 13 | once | CAWSVGRGQPQHF | TGTGCCTGGAGTGTAGGCAGGGGACAGCCCCAGCATTTT
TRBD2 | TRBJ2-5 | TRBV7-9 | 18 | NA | CASSLPHSVAGGPETQYF | TGTGCCAGCAGCTTACCTCACTCGGTAGCGGGGGGCCCTGAGACCCAGTACTTC
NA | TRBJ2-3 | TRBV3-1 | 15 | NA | CASSRTATFTDTQYF | TGTGCCAGCAGCCGGACCGCCACATTCACAGATACGCAGTATTTT
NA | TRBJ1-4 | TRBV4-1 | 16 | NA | CASSPSRAEPIEKLFF | TGCGCCAGCAGCCCCTCCAGAGCCGAACCTATAGAAAAACTGTTTTTT
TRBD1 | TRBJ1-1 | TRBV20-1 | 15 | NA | CSARDYRGGGTEAFF | TGCAGTGCTAGAGACTACAGGGGAGGAGGGACTGAAGCTTTCTTT
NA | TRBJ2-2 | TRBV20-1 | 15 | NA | CSARDLGDWTGELFF | TGCAGTGCTAGAGATCTGGGGGATTGGACCGGGGAGCTGTTTTTT
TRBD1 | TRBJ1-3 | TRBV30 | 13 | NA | CAWSRGRGNTIYF | TGTGCCTGGAGTAGGGGGCGTGGAAACACCATATATTTT
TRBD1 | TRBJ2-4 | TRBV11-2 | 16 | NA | CASSAWGTGGAYIQYF | TGTGCCAGCAGCGCCTGGGGGACAGGGGGCGCTTACATTCAGTACTTC
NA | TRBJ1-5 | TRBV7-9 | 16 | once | CASSLASSGGDQPQHF | TGTGCCAGCAGCTTAGCGAGTTCGGGGGGGGATCAGCCCCAGCATTTT
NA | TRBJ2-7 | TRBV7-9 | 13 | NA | CASSPEGVYEQYF | TGTGCCAGCAGCCCCGAAGGAGTCTACGAGCAGTACTTC
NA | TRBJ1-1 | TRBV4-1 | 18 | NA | CASSQPLEGVGMNTEAFF | TGCGCCAGCAGCCAACCCCTGGAAGGGGTAGGGATGAACACTGAAGCTTTCTTT
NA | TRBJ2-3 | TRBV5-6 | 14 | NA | CASSSGSSTDTQYF | TGTGCCAGCAGCTCAGGATCTAGCACAGATACGCAGTATTTT
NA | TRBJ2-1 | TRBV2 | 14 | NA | CASSEMAGYNEQFF | TGTGCCAGCAGTGAAATGGCAGGGTACAATGAGCAGTTCTTC
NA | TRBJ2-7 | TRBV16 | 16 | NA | CASSHSSGLESYEQYF | TGTGCCAGCAGCCACTCCTCAGGGTTGGAGTCCTACGAGCAGTACTTC
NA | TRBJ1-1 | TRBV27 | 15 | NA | CASSPSAGGVTEAFF | TGTGCCAGCAGTCCCTCGGCCGGGGGCGTGACCGAAGCTTTCTTT
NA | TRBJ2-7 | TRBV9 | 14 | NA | CASSVGSASYEQYF | TGTGCCAGCAGCGTAGGGAGCGCTTCCTACGAGCAGTACTTC
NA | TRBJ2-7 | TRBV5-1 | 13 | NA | CASSLDSPYEQYF | TGCGCCAGCAGCTTGGACTCCCCATACGAGCAGTACTTC
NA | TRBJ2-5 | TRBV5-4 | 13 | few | CASSLEGRETQYF | TGTGCCAGCAGCTTGGAAGGGAGAGAGACCCAGTACTTC